This T cell receptor (beta chain) comes out of a study of T cells in Graves' hyperthyroidism and ophthalmopathy. Diagnoses rested on clinical symptoms, serum thyroxine and TRAb, thyroid ultrasound and orbital computed tomography. Amplified regions were TCR beta CDR3 sequences from RNA transcripts. First-round RT-PCR of the TCR CDR3 relied on the HTBI primer set. TCRdb re-analysed the multiplex PCR reads in MiXCR, keeping a single row per CDR3 protein. This sample has about 250,000 distinct CDR3 sequences, with approximately 23% found just once. Germline V lookup: CDR1 SEHNR, CDR2 FQNEAQ (reference sequence). The CDR3 totals 17 residues. Germline trimming cut 3 bases from V and 7 bases from J; bases unmatched to any gene: 10.

The J gene is TRBJ2-5, the V gene TRBV7-9, with 14 positions matching TRBD2. The TCR was taken from a man aged 25 to 40 with Graves' ophthalmopathy. Material: blood. The CDR3 loop is CASSLGGTSGRSRTQYF. The CDR3 bases are TGTGCCAGCAGCTTGGGGGGGACTAGCGGGAGATCCAGGACCCAGTACTTC.